A single sample is the source of the 28 T cell receptor beta chains below, sequenced in a study of control samples from healthy donors and cancer patients. Repertoires were generated with immunoSEQ multiplex PCR, while TCRdb's copy carries only in-frame clones and drops some. The table lists 150,000 or so clones, around 93% of them singletons. Sequenced: blood. These receptors all come from an older woman in good health.

The chain employs TRBV19 and TRBJ2-5; 7 positions match TRBD2. Germline V gene data show CDR1 as LNHDA and CDR2 as SQIVND (reference sequence). Losses at the gene ends were 3 bases for V and 2 bases for J; bases not matched to a gene: 3. The CDR3 is made up of 14 amino acids. This CDR3 reads CASSMVRGQETQYF. In DNA, the CDR3 is TGTGCCAGTAGTATGGTGCGGGGGCAAGAGACCCAGTACTTC.

This clone is a singleton in its sample. The chain recombines TRBV27 with TRBJ1-5; weak D call: TRBD1 (5 bases). CDR3 length equals 15 residues. Germline loops: CDR1 MNHEY, CDR2 SMNVEV (reference sequence). Trimming removed 3 bases at V and 0 bases at J, with 9 bases between. The CDR3 loop is CASSLEGISNQPQHF. The DNA for the CDR3 is TGTGCCAGCAGTTTGGAGGGGATTAGCAATCAGCCCCAGCATTTT.

The chain has TRBV2 and TRBJ1-2, with D possibly TRBD1 on 5 matching bases. This CDR3 is 15 amino acids long. Germline CDR1 and CDR2: SNHLY and FYNNEI. V dropped 1 base and J dropped 0 bases, with 9 bases sitting between them. The CDR3 sequence is CASSEERGPNYGYTF. CDR3 bases: TGTGCCAGCAGTGAAGAGAGGGGACCTAACTATGGCTACACCTTC.

V and J are TRBV7-9 and TRBJ1-5, with no clear D. The CDR3 consists of 17 residues. The germline V and J ends were trimmed by 1 base and 2 bases, with 15 bases remaining between them. Germline CDR1 is SEHNR and CDR2 is FQNEAQ (reference sequence). The CDR3 DNA reads as TGTGCCAGCAGCTTAGACTTTTCACCTATCGGCAATCAGCCCCAGCATTTT. It encodes CASSLDFSPIGNQPQHF.

The rearrangement joins TRBV9 to TRBJ2-3; D may match TRBD1 or TRBD2 (6 bases each). CDR1 is SGDLS and CDR2 is YYNGEE in the germline V gene. Trimming shortened V by 0 bases and J by 5 bases, and 16 bases separated the two germline ends. The CDR3 loop spans 16 amino acids. As DNA, the CDR3 is TGTGCCAGCAGCGTAGGGGGGGCGCAGGTTAAAGATACGCAGTATTTT. It codes for CASSVGGAQVKDTQYF. The entire variable domain, with the rest obtained from reference TRBV9 and TRBJ2-3, is as follows: DSGVTQTPKHLITATGQRVTLRCSPRSGDLSVYWYQQSLDQGLQFLIQYYNGEERAKGNILERFSAQQFPDLHSELNLSSLELGDSALYFCASSVGGAQVKDTQYFGPGTRLTVL.

J is TRBJ2-5 and V is TRBV11-2, with 9 positions matching TRBD1. The CDR3 is made up of 14 amino acids. V lost 3 bases and J lost 5; bases outside the gene matches: 4. CDR1 is SGHAT, CDR2 FQNNGV, per germline. The CDR3 spells CASSFTGGGETQYF. Here the CDR3 DNA reads TGTGCCAGCAGCTTTACAGGGGGCGGTGAGACCCAGTACTTC.

This rearrangement joins TRBV6-4 to TRBJ1-2; D is uncertain. The germline V gene has CDR1 MRHNA and CDR2 SNTAGT. V was cut by 8 bases and J by 7 bases, with 14 bases left in between. This CDR3 has 12 amino acids. This CDR3 reads CASWSWGIGYTF. The CDR3 DNA reads as TGTGCCAGCTGGAGTTGGGGTATTGGCTACACCTTC.

The V call is TRBV12-3 or TRBV12-4, the J call TRBJ1-2; TRBD1 might be the D (6 bases). CDR3 size: 13 residues. With 6 bases removed from V and 4 bases from J, the gap between germline ends came to 12 bases. CDR3 in amino acids: CASSLQGLYGYTF. DNA of the CDR3: TGTGCCAGCAGCCTACAGGGCCTCTATGGCTACACCTTC.

This rearrangement joins TRBV11-2 to TRBJ2-4, with D tentatively TRBD1 (5 bases). The germline V gene encodes CDR1 SGHAT and CDR2 FQNNGV. V was pared by 5 bases and J by 1 base, with 12 bases between. The CDR3 runs 15 residues. The CDR3 here is CASSEGVWAKNIQYF. CDR3 in DNA: TGTGCCAGCAGCGAAGGGGTTTGGGCCAAAAACATTCAGTACTTC.

This chain links TRBV5-1 with TRBJ2-3; D not certain. The CDR3 has 12 residues. V shed 7 bases and J shed 6 bases, with 12 bases lying between them. From germline, CDR1 is SGHRS and CDR2 YFSETQ. The CDR3 nucleotides are TGCGCCAGCGGGATACGCTCGGATACGCAGTATTTT. Protein product: CASGIRSDTQYF.

The chain employs TRBV25-1 and TRBJ2-5; 9 bases align to TRBD1. This CDR3 comprises 15 residues. The trim removed 5 bases at V and 9 bases at J, leaving 13 bases unmatched. Germline CDR1 and CDR2: MGHDK and SYGVNS. The DNA for the CDR3 is TGTGCCAGCAGTTTAACGGGACAGGGTGTACGGTCCCAGTACTTC. This sequence encodes CASSLTGQGVRSQYF.

The V and J genes are TRBV3-1 (or the pseudogene TRBV3-2) and TRBJ1-1; D gene uncertain. Trimming removed 4 bases from V and 0 bases from J, with 15 bases in between. The CDR3 contains 16 residues. CDR1 LGHDT and CDR2 YNNKEL come from the germline V gene (reference sequence). The CDR3 sequence: CASSLSPGPLNTEAFF. Here the CDR3 DNA reads TGTGCCAGCAGCCTGAGTCCAGGACCCCTGAACACTGAAGCTTTCTTT.

This clone was recorded once. This chain connects TRBV4-3 to TRBJ2-1; possibly TRBD2 for D (5 bases). CDR1 and CDR2 (germline): LGHNA, YSLEER. The V and J ends lost 4 bases and 10 bases respectively, with 11 bases between them. This CDR3 is 12 amino acids long. CDR3 DNA: TGCGCCAGCAGCCTAGAGGCGGGCGAGCAGTTCTTC. The encoded protein is CASSLEAGEQFF.

The chain is built from TRBV19 and TRBJ1-1; D call uncertain. This CDR3 spans 13 amino acids. V was pared by 5 bases and J by 3 bases, with 10 bases between. Germline loops: CDR1 LNHDA, CDR2 SQIVND (reference sequence). As DNA, the CDR3 is TGTGCCAGTAGTGGGGTCGGGGACACTGAAGCTTTCTTT. This encodes CASSGVGDTEAFF.

V gene TRBV5-1 combines with J gene TRBJ2-7; D is perhaps TRBD2 (6 bases). The V gene's germline CDR1 is SGHRS and CDR2 YFSETQ. V lost 4 bases to trimming and J lost 0 bases, with 11 bases between them. The CDR3 covers 14 residues. CDR3 in amino acids: CASSRRASSYEQYF. In DNA form, the CDR3 reads TGCGCCAGCAGCCGGAGGGCGAGCTCCTACGAGCAGTACTTC.

The V call is TRBV6-2 or TRBV6-3, the J call TRBJ1-1; D remains ambiguous. Trimming removed 8 bases from V and 3 bases from J, with 7 bases in between. The CDR3 is 11 residues long. Germline V lookup: CDR1 MNHEY, CDR2 SVGEGT. The CDR3 here is CASRLDTEAFF. The CDR3 nucleotides read TGTGCCAGCCGTTTGGACACTGAAGCTTTCTTT.

V and J are TRBV9 and TRBJ2-7; 10 positions agree with TRBD2. Germline lookup yields CDR1 SGDLS and CDR2 YYNGEE. V lost 7 bases, J lost 6 bases, and 22 bases stayed unmatched. The CDR3 contains 18 residues. The CDR3, as DNA: TGTGCCAGCGGCCCTGCCCTAGCGGGGGCTCCTCGGGGGAGCGAGCAGTACTTC. It yields the protein CASGPALAGAPRGSEQYF.

The chain carries TRBV6-5 and TRBJ2-7; the match to TRBD2 covers 8 bases. The CDR3 loop spans 15 amino acids. With V trimmed by 6 bases and J by 1 base, 8 bases remained unmatched. The germline V gene has CDR1 MNHEY and CDR2 SVGAGI. The CDR3 here is CASRTGGVGSYEQYF. CDR3 DNA: TGTGCCAGCAGAACGGGGGGGGTAGGATCCTACGAGCAGTACTTC.

The rearrangement uses TRBV10-3 and TRBJ1-2, with TRBD1 matching 7 bases. Germline lookup yields CDR1 ENHRY and CDR2 SYGVKD. This CDR3 region has 14 residues. Trimming at V came to 4 bases and at J to 7 bases, leaving 9 bases not matched to a gene. The CDR3 is CAISGLQGESGYTF. The DNA for the CDR3 is TGTGCCATCAGTGGACTTCAGGGGGAATCTGGCTACACCTTC.

This chain uses TRBV7-2 with TRBJ2-4, with TRBD2 matching over 8 bases. Trimming removed 5 bases from V and 9 bases from J; junction bases left unmatched: 9. Germline CDR1 and CDR2: SGHTA and FQGNSA. The CDR3 spans 14 residues. The DNA of the CDR3 is TGTGCCAGCAGCACGCAGGGACTAGTAGGCATTCAGTACTTC. Translating gives CASSTQGLVGIQYF.

This sequence joins TRBV4-2 and TRBJ1-2, with D perhaps TRBD1 (5 bases). From germline, CDR1 is LGHNA and CDR2 YNFKEQ. V was pared by 0 bases and J by 2 bases, with 10 bases between. The CDR3 is made up of 15 amino acids. The CDR3 sequence is CASSQEQGANYGYTF. Written as DNA, the CDR3 is TGTGCCAGCAGCCAAGAGCAGGGAGCCAACTATGGCTACACCTTC.

This chain links TRBV7-8 with TRBJ2-7; D is perhaps TRBD1 or TRBD2 (5 bases each). Between the trimmed V and J ends, which lost 2 bases and 2 bases, there was a span of 13 bases. This CDR3 spans 15 amino acids. Germline lookup yields CDR1 SGHVS and CDR2 FQNEAQ. CDR3 region: CASSLQGRAAYEQYF. Here the CDR3 DNA reads TGTGCCAGCAGCTTACAGGGACGGGCAGCCTACGAGCAGTACTTC.

The chain uses TRBV6-5 and TRBJ1-5; 11 bases are a match to TRBD1. Germline-derived CDR1 and CDR2 are MNHEY and SVGAGI. The ends lost 8 bases at V and 4 bases at J; junction bases unmatched: 4. The CDR3 is made up of 14 amino acids. CDR3 nucleotides: TGTGCCAGCTACGGGACAGGGGGGAATCAGCCCCAGCATTTT. Its translation: CASYGTGGNQPQHF.

The chain couples TRBV19 to TRBJ2-1, with 8 bases matching TRBD1. The germline V gene has CDR1 LNHDA and CDR2 SQIVND (reference sequence). The CDR3 spans 17 residues. The V and J ends lost 3 bases and 3 bases, in that order; junction bases with no gene match: 10. The CDR3 sequence: CASSIQMDRVIYNEQFF. CDR3 nucleotide sequence: TGTGCCAGTAGTATCCAAATGGACAGGGTCATCTACAATGAGCAGTTCTTC.

The chain uses TRBV18 and TRBJ1-1; 10 nucleotides align to TRBD1. This CDR3 region has 16 residues. Per the germline V gene, CDR1 is KGHSH and CDR2 is LQKENI. The junction had 13 bases not matched to a gene; V was cut back by 4 bases and J by 8 bases. The chain's CDR3 is CASSLGQGGRLGEAFF. The DNA for the CDR3 is TGTGCCAGCTCACTTGGACAGGGGGGACGTCTCGGGGAAGCTTTCTTT.

J is TRBJ2-3 and V is TRBV9; D could derive from TRBD1 or TRBD2 (7 bases each). Germline CDR1 reads SGDLS; CDR2 reads YYNGEE. This CDR3 comprises 17 residues. The ends were cut back, 2 bases at V and 0 bases at J, with 16 bases in the middle. The CDR3 protein is CASSVGEGTVSTDTQYF. DNA of the CDR3: TGTGCCAGCAGCGTCGGGGAGGGGACAGTTAGCACAGATACGCAGTATTTT.

The V gene is TRBV9, the J gene TRBJ2-7; perhaps TRBD2 as D (6 bases). The ends were cut back, 0 bases at V and 3 bases at J, with 16 bases in the middle. Germline V lookup: CDR1 SGDLS, CDR2 YYNGEE. The CDR3 consists of 16 residues. The chain's CDR3 is CASSVASLASYYEQYF. CDR3 bases: TGTGCCAGCAGCGTAGCCTCTCTAGCGTCTTACTACGAGCAGTACTTC.

This clone came up a few times. The V gene is TRBV7-3, the J gene TRBJ1-6; tentatively, D is TRBD1 (5 bases). This CDR3 comprises 14 residues. Germline CDR1 reads SGHTA; CDR2 reads FQGTGA. Deletions cut 5 bases from V and 0 bases from J, with 5 bases between. CDR3 residues: CASSQGSYNSPLHF. The CDR3 nucleotides are TGTGCCAGCAGCCAGGGCTCCTATAATTCACCCCTCCACTTT. The full variable domain, completed using reference TRBV7-3 and TRBJ1-6, is GAGVSQTPSNKVTEKGKYVELRCDPISGHTALYWYRQSLGQGPEFLIYFQGTGAADDSGLPNDRFFAVRPEGSVSTLKIQRTERGDSAVYLCASSQGSYNSPLHFGNGTRLTVT.